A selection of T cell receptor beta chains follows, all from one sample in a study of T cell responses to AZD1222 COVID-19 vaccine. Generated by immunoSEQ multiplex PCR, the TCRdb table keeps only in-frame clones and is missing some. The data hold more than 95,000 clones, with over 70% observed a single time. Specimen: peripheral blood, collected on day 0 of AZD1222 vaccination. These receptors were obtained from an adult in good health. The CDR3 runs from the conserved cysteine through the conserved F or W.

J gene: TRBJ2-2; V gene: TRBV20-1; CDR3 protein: CSASSSDKNTGELFF
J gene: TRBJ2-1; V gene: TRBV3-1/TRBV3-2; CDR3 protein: CASSQEIGSNEQFF
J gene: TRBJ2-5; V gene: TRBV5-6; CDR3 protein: CASSFWTSGRQETQYF
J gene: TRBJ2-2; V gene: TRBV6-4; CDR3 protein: CASRGQGDTGELFF
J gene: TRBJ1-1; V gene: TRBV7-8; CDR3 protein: CASSSRQGDTEAFF
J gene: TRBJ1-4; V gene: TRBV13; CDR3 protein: CASSSRQVRLEKLFF
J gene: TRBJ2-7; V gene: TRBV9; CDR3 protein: CASSAPDRAPYEQYF
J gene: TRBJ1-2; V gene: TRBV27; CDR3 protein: CASSLSRDTYGYTF
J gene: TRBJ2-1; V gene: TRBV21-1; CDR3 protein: CASILELNEQFF
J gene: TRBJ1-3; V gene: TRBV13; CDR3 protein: CASSRQEGNTIYF
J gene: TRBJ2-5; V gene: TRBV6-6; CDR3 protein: CASSYSGREETQYF
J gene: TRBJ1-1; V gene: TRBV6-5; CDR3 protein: CASSQGTVNTEAFF
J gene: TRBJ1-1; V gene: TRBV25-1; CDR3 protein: CASSEPDKGGRTEAFF
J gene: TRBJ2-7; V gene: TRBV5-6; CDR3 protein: CASSVGTGAQYEQYF
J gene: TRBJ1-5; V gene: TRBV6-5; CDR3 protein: CASSYTDRGNQPQHF
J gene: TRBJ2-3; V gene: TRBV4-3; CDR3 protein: CASSQDKEAFDTQYF
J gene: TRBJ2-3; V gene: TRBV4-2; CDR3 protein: CASSPSTSGRSHTQYF
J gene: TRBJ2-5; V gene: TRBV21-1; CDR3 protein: CASSKALAPAGSQETQYF
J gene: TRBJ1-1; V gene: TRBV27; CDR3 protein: CASSFSRTQNTEAFF
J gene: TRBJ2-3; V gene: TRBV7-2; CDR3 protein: CASSPRWLSADTQYF
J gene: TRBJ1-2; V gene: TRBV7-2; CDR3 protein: CASSLEGADYGYTF
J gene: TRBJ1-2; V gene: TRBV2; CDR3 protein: CASSEASYGYTF
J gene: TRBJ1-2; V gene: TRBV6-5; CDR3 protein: CASSYSTGTGYGYTF
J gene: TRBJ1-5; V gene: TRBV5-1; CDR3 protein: CASTTMPGADQPQHF
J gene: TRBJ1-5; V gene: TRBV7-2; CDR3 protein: CASSLRTGEQWPQHF
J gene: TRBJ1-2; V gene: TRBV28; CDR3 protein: CASTEGLDGYTF
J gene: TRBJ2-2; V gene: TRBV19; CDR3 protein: CASSIAVGGRAGNTGELFF
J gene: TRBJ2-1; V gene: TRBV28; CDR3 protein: CASSSPAGGRNEQFF
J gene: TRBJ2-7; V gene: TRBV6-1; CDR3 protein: CASSELAGGTYEQYF
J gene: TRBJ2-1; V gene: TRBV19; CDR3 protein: CASSILGGEQFF
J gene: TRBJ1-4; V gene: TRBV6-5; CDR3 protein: CASSYTLTATNEKLFF
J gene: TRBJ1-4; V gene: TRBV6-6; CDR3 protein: CASSYVSHRGDEKLFF
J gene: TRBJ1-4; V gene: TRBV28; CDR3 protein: CASSLPGQGLREKLFF
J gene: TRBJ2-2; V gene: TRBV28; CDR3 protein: CASSLITRASKGELFF
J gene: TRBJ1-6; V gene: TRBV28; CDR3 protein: CASSLWLIRSPYNSPLHF
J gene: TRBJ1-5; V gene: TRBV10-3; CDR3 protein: CAISDGIFQPQHF
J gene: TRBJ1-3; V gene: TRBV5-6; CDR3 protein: CASSTGPSGNTIYF
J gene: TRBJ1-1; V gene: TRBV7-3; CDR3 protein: CASSPRTENTEAFF
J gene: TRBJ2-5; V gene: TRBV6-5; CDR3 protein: CATIGSRAPKETQYF
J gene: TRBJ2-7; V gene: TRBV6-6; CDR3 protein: CASRPDSQEQYF
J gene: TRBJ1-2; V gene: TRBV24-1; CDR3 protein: CATSDAGTGTYGYTF
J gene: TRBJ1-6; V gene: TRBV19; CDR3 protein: CASSISGLNSPLHF
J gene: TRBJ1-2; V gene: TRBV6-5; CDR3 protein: CARTTRVQYGYTF
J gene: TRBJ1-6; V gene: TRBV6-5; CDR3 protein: CASSSGDLFNSPLHF
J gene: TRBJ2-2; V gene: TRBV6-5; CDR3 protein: CASRLRVTGELFF
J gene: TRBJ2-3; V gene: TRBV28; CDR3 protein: CASSSPDRAGGDTQYF
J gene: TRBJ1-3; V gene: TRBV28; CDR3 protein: CASSIFLRGRATSGNTIYF
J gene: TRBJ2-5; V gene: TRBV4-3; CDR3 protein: CASAYVAQGETQYF
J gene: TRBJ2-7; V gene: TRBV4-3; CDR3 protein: CASSQDTASYEQYF
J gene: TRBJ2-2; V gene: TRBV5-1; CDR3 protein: CASSLDGAKSTGELFF
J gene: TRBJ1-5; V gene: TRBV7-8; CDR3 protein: CASSGEIYSNQPQHF
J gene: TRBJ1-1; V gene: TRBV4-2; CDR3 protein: CASSPRRTQNTEAFF
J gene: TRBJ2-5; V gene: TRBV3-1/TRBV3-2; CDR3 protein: CASSFFSGGHWVETQYF
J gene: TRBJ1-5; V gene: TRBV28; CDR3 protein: CASTVRNSNQPQHF